What follows describes a single T cell receptor beta chain. The germline V and J ends were trimmed by 3 bases and 11 bases, with 11 bases remaining between them. Looked up from germline, CDR1 is SGHVS and CDR2 is FQNEAQ. The CDR3 loop spans 13 amino acids. TCR beta CDR3 regions were amplified from RNA. The TCR CDR3 first-round RT-PCR relied on the HTBI primer set. TCRdb fed the multiplex PCR reads into MiXCR, producing one record per CDR3 protein. Of 600,000 to 650,000 distinct CDR3 sequences listed, about 17% are singletons. This sample is part of a study of T cells in Graves' hyperthyroidism and ophthalmopathy. Newly diagnosed hyperthyroidism patients aged 18 to 65 years had disease lasting under 2 months.

Sequencing input: blood. The sequence came from a woman in her twenties or thirties with Graves' hyperthyroidism. The rearrangement uses TRBV7-8 and TRBJ1-6; D is uncertain. The CDR3 here is CASSFALNPPLHF. CDR3 bases: TGTGCCAGCAGCTTCGCCTTGAATCCACCCCTCCACTTT. The whole variable domain, filled in from reference TRBV7-8 and TRBJ1-6, reads GAGVSQSPRYKVAKRGQDVALRCDPISGHVSLFWYQQALGQGPEFLTYFQNEAQLDKSGLPSDRFFAERPEGSVSTLKIQRTQQEDSAVYLCASSFALNPPLHFGNGTRLTVT.